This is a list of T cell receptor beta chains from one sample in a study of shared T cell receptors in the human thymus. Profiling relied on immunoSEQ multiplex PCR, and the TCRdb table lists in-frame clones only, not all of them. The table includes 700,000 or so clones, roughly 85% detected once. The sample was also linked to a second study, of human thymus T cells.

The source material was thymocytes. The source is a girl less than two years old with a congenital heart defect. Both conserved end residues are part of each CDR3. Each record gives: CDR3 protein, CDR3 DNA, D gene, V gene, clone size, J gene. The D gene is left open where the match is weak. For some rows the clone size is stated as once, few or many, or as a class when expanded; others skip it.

CDR3aa: CASSSGGGDQPQHF; CDR3nt: TGTGCCAGCAGTTCTGGGGGAGGGGATCAGCCCCAGCATTTT; d_gene: -; v_gene: TRBV27; abundance: -; j_gene: TRBJ1-5
CDR3aa: CASSPGPQGDGEAFF; CDR3nt: TGTGCCAGCTCACCCGGGCCCCAGGGTGATGGTGAAGCTTTCTTT; d_gene: -; v_gene: TRBV18; abundance: -; j_gene: TRBJ1-1
CDR3aa: CASSRYEMPHNEQFF; CDR3nt: TGTGCCAGCAGCCGGTACGAGATGCCTCACAATGAGCAGTTCTTC; d_gene: -; v_gene: TRBV2; abundance: -; j_gene: TRBJ2-1
CDR3aa: CASSVGTGGYTYEQYF; CDR3nt: TGTGCCAGCAGCGTAGGGACAGGGGGCTACACCTACGAGCAGTACTTC; d_gene: TRBD1; v_gene: TRBV9; abundance: -; j_gene: TRBJ2-7
CDR3aa: CASSLQGQGPFVSLTDTQYF; CDR3nt: TGTGCCAGCAGTTTACAGGGCCAGGGGCCCTTCGTGAGCCTCACAGATACGCAGTATTTT; d_gene: -; v_gene: TRBV27; abundance: once; j_gene: TRBJ2-3
CDR3aa: CASSAKKGTGIGQPQHF; CDR3nt: TGTGCCAGTAGTGCAAAAAAAGGGACAGGGATAGGTCAGCCCCAGCATTTT; d_gene: TRBD1; v_gene: TRBV19; abundance: -; j_gene: TRBJ1-5
CDR3aa: CASSPSGEYTEAFF; CDR3nt: TGTGCCAGCTCACCATCAGGGGAATACACTGAAGCTTTCTTT; d_gene: -; v_gene: TRBV18; abundance: -; j_gene: TRBJ1-1
CDR3aa: CASSLTSGEADTQYF; CDR3nt: TGTGCCAGCAGCTTGACTAGCGGGGAGGCAGATACGCAGTATTTT; d_gene: TRBD2; v_gene: TRBV5-4; abundance: -; j_gene: TRBJ2-3
CDR3aa: CASSSTGGTNEKLFF; CDR3nt: TGTGCCAGCAGCTCCACGGGTGGGACTAATGAAAAACTGTTTTTT; d_gene: -; v_gene: TRBV7-6; abundance: -; j_gene: TRBJ1-4
CDR3aa: CASSTRQGPFYEQYF; CDR3nt: TGTGCCAGCAGTACCCGACAGGGGCCTTTCTACGAGCAGTACTTC; d_gene: TRBD1; v_gene: TRBV27; abundance: -; j_gene: TRBJ2-7
CDR3aa: CASSPLPHSRVEDTEAFF; CDR3nt: TGTGCCAGCTCACCACTTCCCCACTCCAGGGTTGAAGACACTGAAGCTTTCTTT; d_gene: -; v_gene: TRBV18; abundance: -; j_gene: TRBJ1-1
CDR3aa: CASIPGQGGNTIYF; CDR3nt: TGTGCCAGCATCCCGGGACAGGGAGGGAACACCATATATTTT; d_gene: TRBD1; v_gene: TRBV6-5; abundance: -; j_gene: TRBJ1-3
CDR3aa: CASRGGAEAFF; CDR3nt: TGTGCCAGCAGGGGAGGGGCCGAAGCTTTCTTT; d_gene: -; v_gene: TRBV5-4; abundance: once; j_gene: TRBJ1-1
CDR3aa: CASSPGGDIPNYGYTF; CDR3nt: TGTGCCAGCAGCCCCGGGGGGGACATTCCAAACTATGGCTACACCTTC; d_gene: -; v_gene: TRBV7-2; abundance: -; j_gene: TRBJ1-2
CDR3aa: CASSLGMLSTGGEVTEAFF; CDR3nt: TGTGCCAGCAGCTTGGGTATGCTTTCGACAGGGGGCGAGGTCACTGAAGCTTTCTTT; d_gene: TRBD1; v_gene: TRBV5-4; abundance: -; j_gene: TRBJ1-1
CDR3aa: CASSEGGQGLTNEKLFF; CDR3nt: TGTGCCAGCAGCGAGGGGGGACAGGGCCTAACTAATGAAAAACTGTTTTTT; d_gene: TRBD1; v_gene: TRBV9; abundance: -; j_gene: TRBJ1-4
CDR3aa: CASSLVGGGDTEAFF; CDR3nt: TGTGCCAGCAGCTTAGTTGGCGGCGGGGACACTGAAGCTTTCTTT; d_gene: -; v_gene: TRBV5-4; abundance: once; j_gene: TRBJ1-1
CDR3aa: CASSPIRSSYNSPLHF; CDR3nt: TGTGCCAGCAGTCCTATTCGGAGCTCCTATAATTCACCCCTCCACTTT; d_gene: -; v_gene: TRBV28; abundance: -; j_gene: TRBJ1-6
CDR3aa: CASSGNPGGLNTEAFF; CDR3nt: TGCGCCAGCAGTGGTAACCCCGGAGGGTTGAACACTGAAGCTTTCTTT; d_gene: -; v_gene: TRBV10-1; abundance: once; j_gene: TRBJ1-1
CDR3aa: CASGPCGTSVRWDNEQFF; CDR3nt: TGTGCCAGCGGACCGTGCGGGACTAGCGTCAGGTGGGACAATGAGCAGTTCTTC; d_gene: TRBD2; v_gene: TRBV27; abundance: once; j_gene: TRBJ2-1